The source of this TCR beta chain is a study of CD8+CD57+ T cells in acquired aplastic anemia. This CDR3 has 14 amino acids. Trimming cost V 6 bases and J 7 bases, with 13 bases left between them. Germline V gene data show CDR1 as MDHEN and CDR2 as SYDVKM. The authors sequenced patients whose flow cytometry had shown CD8+CD57+ cell expansion. Patients uniformly had severe acquired aplastic anemia. Patients had received no therapy at the time of blood sampling. Study-wide results and caveats: Overlap between patients and controls comprised about 30 CD8+ CDR3 sequences.

This clonotype was detected ten times or more. Antigen unknown. Genomic DNA constituted the template upon which TCR beta VDJ and CDR3 profiling was performed. Each CDR3 protein is one row after TCRdb ran MiXCR on the reads. The sample contains 150,000 to 200,000 distinct CDR3 sequences, around 50% of which appear only once. Sequenced input: sorted CD4+, CD8+, or CD8+CD57+ T cells (not recorded which) from PBMCs. The sequence came from a human donor with aplastic anemia. This sequence joins TRBV28 and TRBJ1-6; no clear D gene. CDR3: CASSPSGWNSPLHF. The CDR3 DNA reads TGTGCCAGCAGCCCAAGTGGGTGGAATTCACCCCTCCACTTT.